This is a list of T cell receptor beta chains from one sample in a study of blood T cell repertoires in COVID-19. Repertoires were generated with immunoSEQ multiplex PCR, while TCRdb's copy carries only in-frame clones and drops some. Here the sample spans roughly 410,000 clones, approximately 89% being singletons. Sequenced input: peripheral blood. Receptors were obtained from a woman in her forties with COVID-19, enrolled during active disease. Both conserved end residues are part of each CDR3. The D gene is left open where the match is weak. Only part of the rows carry a size: once, few, many, or a class if the clone is expanded.

CDR3: CASSYNRDTEAFF; DNA: TGTGCCAGCAGTTACAACAGGGACACTGAAGCTTTCTTT; length: 13; size: -; V: TRBV6-5; J: TRBJ1-1; D: -
CDR3: CSVEGTTDNYGYTF; DNA: TGCAGCGTTGAAGGGACAACGGATAACTATGGCTACACCTTC; length: 14; size: -; V: TRBV29-1; J: TRBJ1-2; D: -
CDR3: CASSSQGPSPYEQYF; DNA: TGTGCCAGCAGCTCTCAGGGGCCTAGTCCCTACGAGCAGTACTTC; length: 15; size: -; V: TRBV5-4; J: TRBJ2-7; D: -
CDR3: CAWSPPAYEQYF; DNA: TGTGCCTGGAGTCCCCCGGCCTACGAGCAGTACTTC; length: 12; size: -; V: TRBV30; J: TRBJ2-7; D: -
CDR3: CASSRQGLNIQYF; DNA: TGTGCCAGCAGTCGACAGGGTCTGAACATTCAGTACTTC; length: 13; size: -; V: TRBV6-2/TRBV6-3; J: TRBJ2-4; D: TRBD1
CDR3: CASSATGERNYGYTF; DNA: TGTGCCAGCAGCGCTACAGGGGAGAGGAACTATGGCTACACCTTC; length: 15; size: -; V: TRBV5-4; J: TRBJ1-2; D: TRBD1
CDR3: CASSMTANTEAFF; DNA: TGTGCCAGTAGTATGACAGCCAACACTGAAGCTTTCTTT; length: 13; size: -; V: TRBV19; J: TRBJ1-1; D: -
CDR3: CASSATTEAEAFF; DNA: TGTGCCAGCTCAGCCACGACAGAGGCTGAAGCTTTCTTT; length: 13; size: -; V: TRBV18; J: TRBJ1-1; D: -
CDR3: CATSFRVNSPLHF; DNA: TGTGCCACCTCCTTCAGGGTGAATTCACCCCTCCACTTT; length: 13; size: -; V: TRBV27; J: TRBJ1-6; D: -
CDR3: CASSSGQLKNYGYTF; DNA: TGTGCCAGTAGTAGTGGACAGCTAAAAAACTATGGCTACACCTTC; length: 15; size: -; V: TRBV19; J: TRBJ1-2; D: -
CDR3: CASRSNQGPDSGANVLTF; DNA: TGTGCCAGCAGATCGAATCAGGGGCCCGACTCTGGGGCCAACGTCCTGACTTTC; length: 18; size: once; V: TRBV7-9; J: TRBJ2-6; D: -
CDR3: CASSLDRVPSVAGYTF; DNA: TGTGCCAGCAGCTTGGACAGGGTTCCTTCCGTGGCAGGCTACACCTTC; length: 16; size: -; V: TRBV5-4; J: TRBJ1-2; D: -
CDR3: CAWRNRGRTDTQYF; DNA: TGTGCCTGGAGAAACAGGGGGCGCACAGATACGCAGTATTTT; length: 14; size: -; V: TRBV30; J: TRBJ2-3; D: TRBD1
CDR3: CAWRTVNSPLHF; DNA: TGTGCCTGGAGGACAGTTAATTCACCCCTCCACTTT; length: 12; size: -; V: TRBV30; J: TRBJ1-6; D: -
CDR3: CASSLGTASTDTQYF; DNA: TGTGCCAGCAGCTTAGGAACAGCTAGCACAGATACGCAGTATTTT; length: 15; size: few; V: TRBV7-6; J: TRBJ2-3; D: -
CDR3: CASSLTREGSPLHF; DNA: TGTGCCAGCAGCCTTACTCGGGAGGGTTCACCCCTCCACTTT; length: 14; size: -; V: TRBV7-6; J: TRBJ1-6; D: -
CDR3: CASSLAAGVNEQFF; DNA: TGCGCCAGCAGCTTGGCCGCGGGTGTGAATGAGCAGTTCTTC; length: 14; size: -; V: TRBV5-1; J: TRBJ2-1; D: -
CDR3: CATSSGSLVGQPQHF; DNA: TGTGCCACCAGCAGTGGGAGCCTAGTCGGTCAGCCCCAGCATTTT; length: 15; size: -; V: TRBV15; J: TRBJ1-5; D: -
CDR3: CASSSPPPMYGYTF; DNA: TGTGCCAGCAGTTCTCCGCCTCCTATGTATGGCTACACCTTC; length: 14; size: -; V: TRBV28; J: TRBJ1-2; D: -
CDR3: CAIGQGPEAFF; DNA: TGTGCCATAGGACAGGGGCCTGAAGCTTTCTTT; length: 11; size: -; V: TRBV10-3; J: TRBJ1-1; D: TRBD1
CDR3: CAWSLGRSNQPQHF; DNA: TGTGCCTGGAGTCTCGGGAGGAGCAATCAGCCCCAGCATTTT; length: 14; size: -; V: TRBV30; J: TRBJ1-5; D: -
CDR3: CASRVGVNYGYTF; DNA: TGTGCCAGCAGAGTAGGGGTCAACTATGGCTACACCTTC; length: 13; size: -; V: TRBV28; J: TRBJ1-2; D: -
CDR3: CASRPGTSPGEQFF; DNA: TGTGCCAGCAGGCCCGGGACTTCCCCGGGTGAGCAGTTCTTC; length: 14; size: -; V: TRBV6-4; J: TRBJ2-1; D: -
CDR3: CASSLFDRGVSPLHF; DNA: TGTGCCAGCAGCTTATTCGACAGGGGGGTATCACCCCTCCACTTT; length: 15; size: -; V: TRBV11-2; J: TRBJ1-6; D: TRBD1
CDR3: CASSKDRPYEQYF; DNA: TGTGCCAGCAGTAAGGACAGGCCCTACGAGCAGTACTTC; length: 13; size: -; V: TRBV6-5; J: TRBJ2-7; D: TRBD1
CDR3: CASSIWTGGYGNQPQHF; DNA: TGTGCCAGTAGTATCTGGACAGGGGGCTATGGCAATCAGCCCCAGCATTTT; length: 17; size: -; V: TRBV19; J: TRBJ1-5; D: TRBD1